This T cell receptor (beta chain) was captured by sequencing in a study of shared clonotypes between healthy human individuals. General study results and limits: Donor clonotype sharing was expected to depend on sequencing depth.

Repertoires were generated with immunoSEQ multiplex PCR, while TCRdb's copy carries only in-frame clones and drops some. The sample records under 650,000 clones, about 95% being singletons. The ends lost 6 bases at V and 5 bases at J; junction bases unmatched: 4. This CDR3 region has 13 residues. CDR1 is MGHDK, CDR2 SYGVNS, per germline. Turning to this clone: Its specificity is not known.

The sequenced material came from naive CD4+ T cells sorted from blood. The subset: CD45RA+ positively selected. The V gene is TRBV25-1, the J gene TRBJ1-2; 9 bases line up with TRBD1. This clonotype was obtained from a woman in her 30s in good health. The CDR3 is CASSQGTGYGYTF. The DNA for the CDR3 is TGTGCCAGCAGCCAAGGGACAGGGTATGGCTACACCTTC.